The 2 T cell receptor beta chains below all came from one sample that was sequenced in a study of blood T cell repertoires in COVID-19. TCRdb keeps only in-frame clones here, not all; method: immunoSEQ multiplex PCR. Among about 87,000 clones listed, roughly 76% were seen once. The sample taken for sequencing was peripheral blood. The receptors were sampled from a woman between 50 and 59 years old with acute or convalescent COVID-19.

J is TRBJ1-5 and V is TRBV6-6; TRBD1 agrees at 9 bases. CDR1 MNHNY and CDR2 SVGAGI come from the germline V gene (reference sequence). The CDR3 has 16 residues. V gave up 6 bases and J gave up 1 base; unmatched junction bases: 7. The CDR3 spells CASSPGTGRSNQPQHF. In DNA, the CDR3 is TGTGCCAGCAGCCCCGGGACAGGGAGGAGCAATCAGCCCCAGCATTTT.

The count of this clone is one. This chain joins TRBV5-1 and TRBJ2-7, with D possibly matching TRBD2 (5 bases). Trimming cost V 4 bases and J 2 bases, with 7 bases left between them. CDR1 and CDR2 from the germline V gene are SGHRS and YFSETQ. This CDR3 region has 12 residues. The CDR3 DNA sequence: TGCGCCAGCAGCACCGGGGCCTACGAGCAGTACTTC. Its protein is CASSTGAYEQYF.